This T cell receptor beta chain was recorded in a study of CD8+ T cells in alopecia areata. Study conclusions and caveats: Sharing of TCRs across patients appeared less clear than in mice, possibly for HLA-related reasons. Normal skin's resident alphabeta T cells are also sequenced in scalp samples. Lesional scalp, notably in alopecia totalis/universalis, had clonality above that of normal scalp.

This CDR3 contains 15 residues. The V segment lost 5 bases and the J segment 0 bases; nucleotides outside the gene matches: 3. Germline V lookup: CDR1 FNHDT, CDR2 SITEND (reference sequence). This clone came up a few times. Its target is not known. Gene names and germline match the mouse. The observed sequence ends 4 residues before the CDR3 terminus, with the missing tail filled in from the germline J gene. Markers used for sorting pooled cutaneous lymph node cells were CD4, CD8alpha, NKG2D, NKG2ACE and others. Following extraction, RNA underwent reverse transcription to cDNA, which served as the sequencing template. Data came from immunoSEQ multiplex PCR; TCRdb stores just in-frame clones and leaves some out. The sample was found to contain about 270,000 clones, and every one recurs.

The J gene is TRBJ2-2, the V gene TRBV19, with 8 positions matching TRBD2. The TCR originated in a C3H/HeJ mouse with alopecia areata. For this mouse line, the MHC haplotype is H2-k. The specimen sequenced was CD4+ T cells sorted from a lymph node. The CDR3 bases that were read are TGTGCCAGCAGACACTGGGGGTCAAACACCGGG. Protein sequence: CASRHWGSNTG. The entire CDR3 protein reads CASRHWGSNTGQLYF.